The source of this T cell receptor (beta chain) is a study of T cells of healthy individuals. A single record per CDR3 protein comes from TCRdb applying MiXCR to the 5' RACE reads. This table has roughly 76,000 distinct CDR3 sequences, about 5.5% appearing once. The CDR3 runs to 15 residues. The trim removed 6 bases at V and 1 base at J, leaving 5 bases unmatched. The chain joins TRBV12-3 or TRBV12-4 to TRBJ2-7, with TRBD2 matching 11 bases. The TCR sequence derives from a female donor in good health. DNA of the CDR3: TGTGCCAGCAGCCGCCGACTAGCGGGGTCCTACGAGCAGTACTTC. This gives the protein CASSRRLAGSYEQYF.